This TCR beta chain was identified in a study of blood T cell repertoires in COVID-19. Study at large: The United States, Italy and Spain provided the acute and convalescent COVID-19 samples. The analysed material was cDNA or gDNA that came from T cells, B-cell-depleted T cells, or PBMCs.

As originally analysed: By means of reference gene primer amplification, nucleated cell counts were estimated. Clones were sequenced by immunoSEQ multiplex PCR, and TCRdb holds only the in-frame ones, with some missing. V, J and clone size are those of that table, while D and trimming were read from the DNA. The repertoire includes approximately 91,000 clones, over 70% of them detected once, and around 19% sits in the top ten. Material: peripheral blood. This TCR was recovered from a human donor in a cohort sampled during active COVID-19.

The CDR3 sequence: CSASPGLVPDTQYF. The CDR3 DNA reads as TGCAGTGCTAGTCCGGGACTAGTTCCAGATACGCAGTATTTT. V is TRBV20-1 and J is TRBJ2-3; 8 bases match TRBD2. V trimming: 3 bases; J trimming: 4 bases; junction bases outside the gene matches: 6. Germline assignment: CDR1 DFQATT and CDR2 SNEGSKA (reference sequence). This CDR3 spans 14 amino acids.